Listed below are T cell receptor beta chains from one sample, sequenced in a study of T cell responses to AZD1222 COVID-19 vaccine. The protocol was immunoSEQ multiplex PCR, while the TCRdb copy is restricted to in-frame clones and leaves out a portion. The sample contains fewer than 200,000 clones, around 88% of which appear only once. The source material was peripheral blood, sampled on day 0 of AZD1222 vaccination. The receptors were sampled from an adult in good health. Each CDR3 is given with its conserved first and last residue. The D gene is left open where the match is weak. Clone size is shown for a subset of rows, as once, few, many or a class of expanded clone.

cdr3_nt	cdr3_aa	clone_size	v_call	d_call	j_call
TGTGCCAGCAGCCGGGCAGGGACCAATCAGCCCCAGCATTTT	CASSRAGTNQPQHF	.	TRBV14	.	TRBJ1-5
TGTGCCAGCAGTGCGACGGCAACTAATGAAAAACTGTTTTTT	CASSATATNEKLFF	once	TRBV6-4	.	TRBJ1-4
TGTGCCAGCAGCCCCAGCGTCGACAATGAGCAGTTCTTC	CASSPSVDNEQFF	.	TRBV11-3	.	TRBJ2-1
TGCAGCGTGGCCGGGAGGGATCAGCCCCAGCATTTT	CSVAGRDQPQHF	.	TRBV29-1	.	TRBJ1-5
TGTGCCAGCTCACCGCGGGAAGGGGGCGAATACGAGCAGTACTTC	CASSPREGGEYEQYF	.	TRBV18	.	TRBJ2-7
TGTGCCAGTAGTATGGTGGCAACCGGGGAGCTGTTTTTT	CASSMVATGELFF	once	TRBV19	.	TRBJ2-2
TGTGCCAGTATTCGGGGGGACTCTGGGGCCAACGTCCTGACTTTC	CASIRGDSGANVLTF	.	TRBV19	TRBD2	TRBJ2-6
TGTGCCAGCGAGCCAAGGCATAGCAATCAGCCCCAGCATTTT	CASEPRHSNQPQHF	.	TRBV6-6	.	TRBJ1-5
TGTGCCTGGGAGGGTCGGGAGCAGTTCTTC	CAWEGREQFF	.	TRBV30	.	TRBJ2-1
TGTGCCAGCAGTTCCGGGACTAGCGGGCCTTCCTACAATGAGCAGTTCTTC	CASSSGTSGPSYNEQFF	.	TRBV27	TRBD2	TRBJ2-1
TGTGCCAGCAGTTTAAATTACGGGGGGGACACTGAAGCTTTCTTT	CASSLNYGGDTEAFF	.	TRBV28	.	TRBJ1-1
TGTGCCAGTAGTATAGGAGGGGGCCTTAACTATGGCTACACCTTC	CASSIGGGLNYGYTF	few	TRBV19	TRBD1	TRBJ1-2
TGTGCCAGCAGCGGCGACAGATATAATTCACCCCTCCACTTT	CASSGDRYNSPLHF	.	TRBV9	.	TRBJ1-6
TGTGCCACGAGGACAGGGAATGACTATGGCTACACCTTC	CATRTGNDYGYTF	.	TRBV6-5	TRBD1	TRBJ1-2
TGTGCCCGCGGCGTCGTGGTCGGGGAGCTGTTTTTT	CARGVVVGELFF	.	TRBV30	.	TRBJ2-2
TGTGCCTGGAGTGTACTTAGCGGGAGTCGGGTTACGCAGTATTTT	CAWSVLSGSRVTQYF	.	TRBV30	TRBD2	TRBJ2-3
TGCGCCAGCAGCTCGGGGGGTGGACAGGGGAACACTGAAGCTTTCTTT	CASSSGGGQGNTEAFF	.	TRBV5-1	TRBD1	TRBJ1-1
TGTGCCAGCAGCTTAGGAATGGGAACCCAGTACTTC	CASSLGMGTQYF	few	TRBV11-2	.	TRBJ2-5
TGCGCCAGCAATCCAATCGACAGGGTTCGTACTGAAGCTTTCTTT	CASNPIDRVRTEAFF	.	TRBV23-1	TRBD1	TRBJ1-1
TGTGCCACGTTCCCGGGGCTAGCGGGCCAACCGAGCTCCTACAATGAGCAGTTCTTC	CATFPGLAGQPSSYNEQFF	.	TRBV19	TRBD2	TRBJ2-1
TGTGCCAGCAGTGAGGACCGAAACAATCAGCCCCAGCATTTT	CASSEDRNNQPQHF	.	TRBV28	.	TRBJ1-5
TGTGCCAGCAGCTCCTCGGTTAGCGGGGGGCAAGAGACCCAGTACTTC	CASSSSVSGGQETQYF	few	TRBV7-2	TRBD2	TRBJ2-5
TGTGCCAGCAGTTTGGGGGGTTATCAGCCCCAGCATTTT	CASSLGGYQPQHF	.	TRBV27	.	TRBJ1-5
TGTGCCAGCACTCCCTCGGGGACGAACACCGGGGAGCTGTTTTTT	CASTPSGTNTGELFF	few	TRBV25-1	.	TRBJ2-2
TGTGCCAGCAGCTTAAACAGTCAAGAGACCCAGTACTTC	CASSLNSQETQYF	.	TRBV11-3	.	TRBJ2-5
TGTGCCAGCAGCCCATCTACCGGGACGGGGGACACTGAAGCTTTCTTT	CASSPSTGTGDTEAFF	.	TRBV5-4	.	TRBJ1-1
TGTGCCAGCACCCTACGTCCCGGGACAGCAAGCTATGGCTACACCTTC	CASTLRPGTASYGYTF	.	TRBV27	TRBD1	TRBJ1-2
TGTGCCAGCAGCCCACAGACAGGGTCACTGAACACTGAAGCTTTCTTT	CASSPQTGSLNTEAFF	.	TRBV5-6	TRBD1	TRBJ1-1